This T cell receptor beta chain stems from a study of graft-versus-host responses after intestinal transplantation. Clones were read by immunoSEQ multiplex PCR, and TCRdb kept only the in-frame ones, dropping some. Of 62,000 or so clones in the sample, roughly nine tenths were seen once. On this clone itself: As yet, its antigen is unknown.

Findings of the study overall: Early post-transplant HvG declines were associated with peak circulating GvH clone levels.

Germline lookup yields CDR1 MNHEY and CDR2 SMNVEV (reference sequence). This CDR3 comprises 13 residues. The V and J ends lost 6 bases and 5 bases respectively, with 10 bases between them. The V gene is TRBV27, the J gene TRBJ1-4, with unresolved D. The starting material was unstimulated CD8+ T cells sorted from spleen or lymph node cells, obtained before transplant. This receptor was identified in a human donor who was the organ donor for an intestinal transplant. As DNA, the CDR3 is TGTGCCAGCAGAGACGGACTGAATGAAAAACTGTTTTTT. Translating gives CASRDGLNEKLFF.